The T cell receptor (beta chain) under discussion was sequenced for a study of T cell responses to AZD1222 COVID-19 vaccine. Study-wide points: Donors skewed white British and female; clonal diversity was possibly underestimated.

Germline lookup yields CDR1 SGHTA and CDR2 FQGNSA. The CDR3 has 17 residues. The V end lost 1 base, the J end lost 0 bases, and 13 bases lay between the germline ends. Some clones are missing from TCRdb's copy, which holds only in-frame ones; the method was immunoSEQ multiplex PCR. The table shows approximately 100,000 clones, with about 89% occurring only once. As to this clone: Its antigen is still unknown.

The rearrangement joins TRBV7-2 to TRBJ1-5, with TRBD1 as a possible D gene (6 bases). The sequences come from peripheral blood, collected on day 0 of AZD1222 vaccination. The sequence was collected from an adult in good health. CDR3 in amino acids: CASSLVVGTYSNQPQHF. CDR3 bases: TGTGCCAGCAGCTTAGTAGTGGGGACATATAGCAATCAGCCCCAGCATTTT.